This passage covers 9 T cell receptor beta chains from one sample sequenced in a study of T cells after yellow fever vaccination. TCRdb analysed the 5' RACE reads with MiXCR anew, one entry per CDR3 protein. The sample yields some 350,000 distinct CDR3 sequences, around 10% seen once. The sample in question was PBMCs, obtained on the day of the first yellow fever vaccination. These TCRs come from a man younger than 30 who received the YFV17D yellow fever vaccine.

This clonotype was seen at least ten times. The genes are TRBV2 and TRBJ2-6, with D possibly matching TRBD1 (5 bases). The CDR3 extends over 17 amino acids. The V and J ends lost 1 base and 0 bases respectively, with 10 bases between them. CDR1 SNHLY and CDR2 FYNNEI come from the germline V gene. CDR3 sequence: CASSEGGSSSGANVLTF. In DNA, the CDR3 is TGTGCCAGCAGTGAAGGGGGCAGCTCCTCTGGGGCCAACGTCCTGACTTTC.

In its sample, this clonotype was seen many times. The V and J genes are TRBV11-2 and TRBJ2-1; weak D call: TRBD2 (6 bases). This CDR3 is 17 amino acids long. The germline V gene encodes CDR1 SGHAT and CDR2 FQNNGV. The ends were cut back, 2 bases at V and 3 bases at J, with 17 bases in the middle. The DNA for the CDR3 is TGTGCCAGCAGCTTACATGGGGAGGCAGGGAACTACAATGAGCAGTTCTTC. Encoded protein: CASSLHGEAGNYNEQFF.

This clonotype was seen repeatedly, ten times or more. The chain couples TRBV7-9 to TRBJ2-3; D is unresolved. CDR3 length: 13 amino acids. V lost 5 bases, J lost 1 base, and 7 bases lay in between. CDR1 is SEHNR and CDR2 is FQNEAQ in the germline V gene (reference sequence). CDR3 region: CASSGVGTDTQYF. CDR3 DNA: TGTGCCAGCAGCGGGGTCGGCACAGATACGCAGTATTTT.

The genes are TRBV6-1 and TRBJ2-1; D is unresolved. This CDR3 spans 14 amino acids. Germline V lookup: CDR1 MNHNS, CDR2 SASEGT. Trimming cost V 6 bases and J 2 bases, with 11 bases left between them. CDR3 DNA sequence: TGTGCCAGCAGCCACCAAAGCCCCTACAATGAGCAGTTCTTC. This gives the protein CASSHQSPYNEQFF.

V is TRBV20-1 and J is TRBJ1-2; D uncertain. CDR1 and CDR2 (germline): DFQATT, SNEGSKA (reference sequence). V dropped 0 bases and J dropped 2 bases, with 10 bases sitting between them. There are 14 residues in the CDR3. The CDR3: CSARDLRRNYGYTF. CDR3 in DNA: TGCAGTGCTAGAGACCTACGGAGGAACTATGGCTACACCTTC.

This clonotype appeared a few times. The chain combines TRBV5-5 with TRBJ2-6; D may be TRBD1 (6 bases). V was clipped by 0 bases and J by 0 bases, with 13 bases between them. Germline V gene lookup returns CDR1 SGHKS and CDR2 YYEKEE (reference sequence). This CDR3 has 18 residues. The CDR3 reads CASSLAGASNSGANVLTF. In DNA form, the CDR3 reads TGTGCCAGCAGCTTGGCAGGGGCTTCCAACTCTGGGGCCAACGTCCTGACTTTC.

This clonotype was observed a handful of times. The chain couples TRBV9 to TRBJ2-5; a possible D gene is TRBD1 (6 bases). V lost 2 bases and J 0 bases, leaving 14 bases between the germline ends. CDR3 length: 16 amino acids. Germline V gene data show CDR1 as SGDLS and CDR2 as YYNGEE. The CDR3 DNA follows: TGTGCCAGCAGCGTTTCTACAGGGACGGACCAAGAGACCCAGTACTTC. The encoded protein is CASSVSTGTDQETQYF.

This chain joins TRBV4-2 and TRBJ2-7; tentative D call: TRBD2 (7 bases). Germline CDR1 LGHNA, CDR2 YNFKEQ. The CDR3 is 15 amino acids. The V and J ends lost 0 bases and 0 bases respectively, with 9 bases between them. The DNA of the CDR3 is TGTGCCAGCAGCCAAGATAGGGGGGGCTCCTACGAGCAGTACTTC. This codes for CASSQDRGGSYEQYF.

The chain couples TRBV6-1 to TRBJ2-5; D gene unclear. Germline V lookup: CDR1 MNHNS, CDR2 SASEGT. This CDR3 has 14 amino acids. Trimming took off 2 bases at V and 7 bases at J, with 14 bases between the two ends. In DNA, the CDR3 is TGTGCCAGCAGTGAATCTAGGCCGCGCGGGACCCAGTACTTC. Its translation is CASSESRPRGTQYF.